This T cell receptor (beta chain) was sequenced during a study of T cells expressing NK-cell markers. The CDR3 has 11 amino acids. Germline CDR1 is MNHEY and CDR2 is SMNVEV (reference sequence). What made the TCR beta cDNA was 5'RACE template switching with UMIs. For each CDR3 protein, TCRdb gives one entry from its re-call of the 5' RACE reads, without DNA. The sample has approximately 420,000 distinct CDR3 sequences. This sequence joins TRBV27 and TRBJ2-4; the D call of TRBD1 rests on TCRdb alone, since no DNA is present to check it. This clonotype was sampled from a woman in her forties or fifties in good health. The sequenced material came from blood T cells: a sorted CD56 or NKG2C T cell subset, CD4+ or CD8+ T cells, or bulk PBMC T cells (not recorded which). CDR3 residues: CASRGGPWADF.